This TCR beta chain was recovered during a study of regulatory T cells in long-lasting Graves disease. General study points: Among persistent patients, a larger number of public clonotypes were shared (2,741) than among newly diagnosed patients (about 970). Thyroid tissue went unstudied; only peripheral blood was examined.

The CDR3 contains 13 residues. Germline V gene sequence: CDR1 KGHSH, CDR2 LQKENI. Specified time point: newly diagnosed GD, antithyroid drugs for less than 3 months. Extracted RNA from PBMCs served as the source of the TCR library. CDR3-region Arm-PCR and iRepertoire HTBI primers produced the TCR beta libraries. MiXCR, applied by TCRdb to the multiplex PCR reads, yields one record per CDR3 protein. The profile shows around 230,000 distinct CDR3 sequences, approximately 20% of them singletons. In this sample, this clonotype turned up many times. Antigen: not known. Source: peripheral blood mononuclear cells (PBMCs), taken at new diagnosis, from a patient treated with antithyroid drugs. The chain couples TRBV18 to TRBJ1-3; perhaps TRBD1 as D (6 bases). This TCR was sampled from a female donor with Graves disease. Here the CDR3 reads CAGGSDSGNTIYF. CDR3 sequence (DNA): TGTGCGGGGGGCAGCGACTCTGGAAACACCATATATTTT.